What follows are 9 T cell receptor beta chains derived from one specimen sequenced in a study of CD4 and CD8 cells across lung adenocarcinoma regions. TCRdb redid the calling of the PCR reads with MiXCR, one entry per CDR3 protein. This sample has tens of thousands of distinct CDR3 sequences, with about 51% found just once. Source material: CD4+ T cells from the center of a lung tumor. These receptors originate from a male donor with lung adenocarcinoma. The CD4 and CD8 labels of this study may be unreliable.

This clonotype showed up many times. The J gene is TRBJ2-2, the V gene TRBV6-1; either TRBD1 or TRBD2 may supply D (5 bases each). Germline CDR1 MNHNS, CDR2 SASEGT. The V end lost 3 bases, the J end lost 5 bases, and 13 bases lay between the germline ends. CDR3 length: 15 residues. The CDR3 nucleotides are TGTGCCAGCAGTGATTTCATGGGGGTGACCGGGGAGCTGTTTTTT. This gives the protein CASSDFMGVTGELFF.

As concerns this clonotype: Germline and junction disagree at one end, which may indicate a read error. The rearrangement joins TRBV27 to TRBJ2-4, with D perhaps matching TRBD1 (5 bases). Germline V gives CDR1 MNHEY, CDR2 SMNVEV (reference sequence). The CDR3 loop spans 16 amino acids. DNA of the CDR3: TGTGCCAGCAGTTTAGTGGGGCTGGCAGCCAAAAACATGCAGTATTTC. Its translation: CASSLVGLAAKNMQYF.

In its sample, this clonotype was seen a few times. The chain joins TRBV10-3 to TRBJ1-3, with 9 bases identical to TRBD1. The CDR3 extends over 16 amino acids. Germline CDR1 is ENHRY and CDR2 is SYGVKD. Germline trimming cut 4 bases from V and 0 bases from J; bases unmatched to any gene: 4. The CDR3: CAISGTGDISGNTIYF. The CDR3, as DNA: TGTGCCATCAGTGGGACAGGGGATATCTCTGGAAACACCATATATTTT.

This sequence joins TRBV27 and TRBJ2-5, with D perhaps assigned TRBD1 or TRBD2 (5 bases each). CDR3 length: 16 residues. The V and J ends lost 6 bases and 0 bases respectively, with 17 bases between them. The germline CDR1 and CDR2 sequences are MNHEY and SMNVEV (reference sequence). Written as DNA, the CDR3 is TGTGCCAGCAGGTTACTCGGGACCGCCCACCAAGAGACCCAGTACTTC. Encoded protein: CASRLLGTAHQETQYF.

The V and J genes are TRBV6-5 and TRBJ1-1, with D possibly matching TRBD1 (5 bases). The CDR3 is 13 amino acids. Per the germline V gene, CDR1 is MNHEY and CDR2 is SVGAGI. Trimming stripped 4 bases from V and 2 bases from J, with 8 bases between. In nucleotides, the CDR3 is TGTGCCAGCAGTTTACGGGGCAACACTGAAGCTTTCTTT. Protein product: CASSLRGNTEAFF.

The chain joins TRBV27 to TRBJ2-1; 9 bases are shared with TRBD1. V lost 6 bases to trimming and J lost 0 bases; unmatched junction nucleotides: 0. The CDR3 contains 14 residues. Germline V gives CDR1 MNHEY, CDR2 SMNVEV (reference sequence). CDR3: CASRTGGSYNEQFF. The CDR3 DNA is TGTGCCAGCAGGACAGGGGGCTCCTACAATGAGCAGTTCTTC.

This clonotype has only one observation. The chain couples TRBV18 to TRBJ2-3; D gene unclear. Gene TRBJ2-7 matches the end of the DNA better, so the J call may be wrong. The CDR3 is 11 residues long. From germline, CDR1 is KGHSH and CDR2 LQKENI. The CDR3 reads CASSLSVEQYF. For the CDR3, the DNA is TGTGCCAGCTCATTGTCGGTCGAGCAGTACTTC.

The chain uses TRBV6-1 and TRBJ2-3; D might be TRBD1 (5 bases). The V gene's germline CDR1 is MNHNS and CDR2 SASEGT. There are 15 residues in the CDR3. Deletions cut 6 bases from V and 9 bases from J, with 22 bases between. CDR3 region: CASSLQAVSPGTQYF. The CDR3 DNA reads as TGTGCCAGCAGCCTCCAGGCTGTGAGCCCAGGGACGCAGTATTTT.

By proportion, this clonotype is medium-sized (0.01 to 0.1%). This chain uses TRBV6-1 with TRBJ2-1; either TRBD1 or TRBD2 may fit D (5 bases each). With 5 bases removed from V and 6 bases from J, the gap between germline ends came to 20 bases. The CDR3 extends over 16 amino acids. Germline CDR1 MNHNS, CDR2 SASEGT. The CDR3 nucleotides read TGTGCCAGCAGTCGTGCCCCGGGACCCACAGCCAATGAGCAGTTCTTC. This encodes CASSRAPGPTANEQFF.